The clone carrying this T cell receptor (beta chain) was observed a few times. Its target is not known. CDR1 is DFQATT and CDR2 is SNEGSKA in the germline V gene (reference sequence). Germline trimming cut 5 bases from V and 6 bases from J; bases unmatched to any gene: 15. The CDR3 runs to 16 residues. Each ophthalmopathy patient scored at least 3 on the Clinical Activity Score and at least 4 on NOSPECS grade, with duration under 3 months. This sample was included in a study of T cells in Graves' hyperthyroidism and ophthalmopathy. Study as a whole: Peripheral blood was drawn at first diagnosis, prior to all treatment. Overall study results and limits: Stable hyperthyroidism was separated from ophthalmopathy by a model based on 13 V-J features. Blood also contained most expanded thyroid clonotypes above 0.001.

From RNA transcripts, TCR beta CDR3 regions were amplified. The TCR CDR3 first-round RT-PCR relied on the HTBI primer set. In TCRdb, the multiplex PCR reads were re-called with MiXCR into one record per CDR3 protein. The table lists some 300,000 distinct CDR3 sequences, roughly 20% of them singletons. The TCR sequence derives from a man aged 45 to 65 with Graves' ophthalmopathy. V gene TRBV20-1 combines with J gene TRBJ2-1; 8 bases fit TRBD1. The sequenced sample consisted of blood. CDR3 sequence: CSALPSRGPRRNEQFF. The DNA of the CDR3 is TGCAGTGCTTTGCCCAGCAGGGGGCCTCGTCGCAATGAGCAGTTCTTC.